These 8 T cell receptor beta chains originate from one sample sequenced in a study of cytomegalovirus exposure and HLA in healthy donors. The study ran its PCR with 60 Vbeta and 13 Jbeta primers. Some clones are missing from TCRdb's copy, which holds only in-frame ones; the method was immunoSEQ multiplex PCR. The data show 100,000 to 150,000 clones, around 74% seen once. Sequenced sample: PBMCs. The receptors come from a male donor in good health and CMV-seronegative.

The CDR3 DNA follows: TGTGCCAGCAGTGCCGGGACAGTAACCTACGAGCAGTACTTC. Translating gives CASSAGTVTYEQYF. The chain couples TRBV28 to TRBJ2-7; the match to TRBD1 covers 7 bases. The V and J ends lost 5 bases and 2 bases, in that order; junction bases with no gene match: 6. This CDR3 is 14 amino acids long. Per the germline V gene, CDR1 is MDHEN and CDR2 is SYDVKM.

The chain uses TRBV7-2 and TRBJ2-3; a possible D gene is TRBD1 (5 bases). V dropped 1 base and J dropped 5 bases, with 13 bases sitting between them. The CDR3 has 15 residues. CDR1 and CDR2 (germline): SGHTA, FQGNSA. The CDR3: CASSLEGVVGDTQYF. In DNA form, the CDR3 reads TGTGCCAGCAGCTTAGAAGGGGTTGTGGGAGATACGCAGTATTTT.

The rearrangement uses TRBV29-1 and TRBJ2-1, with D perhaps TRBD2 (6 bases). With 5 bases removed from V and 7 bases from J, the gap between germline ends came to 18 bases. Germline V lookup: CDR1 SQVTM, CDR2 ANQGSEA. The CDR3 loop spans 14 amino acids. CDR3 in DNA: TGCAGCGTTTTGGGGGGAGTCGCCCCTAATGAGCAGTTCTTC. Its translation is CSVLGGVAPNEQFF.

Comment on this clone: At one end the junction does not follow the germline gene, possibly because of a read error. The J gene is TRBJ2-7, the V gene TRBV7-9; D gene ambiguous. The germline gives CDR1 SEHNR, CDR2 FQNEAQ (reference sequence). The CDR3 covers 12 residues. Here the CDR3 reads CSSSPRSYEQYF. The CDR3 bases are TGTTCCAGCAGCCCCCGTTCCTACGAGCAGTACTTC.

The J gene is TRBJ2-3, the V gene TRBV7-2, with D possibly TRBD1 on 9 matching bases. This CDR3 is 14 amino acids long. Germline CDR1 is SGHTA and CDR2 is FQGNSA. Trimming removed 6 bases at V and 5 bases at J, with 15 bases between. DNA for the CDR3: TGTGCCAGCAGTAGCGGGACAGGGTTAGATACGCAGTATTTT. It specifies CASSSGTGLDTQYF.

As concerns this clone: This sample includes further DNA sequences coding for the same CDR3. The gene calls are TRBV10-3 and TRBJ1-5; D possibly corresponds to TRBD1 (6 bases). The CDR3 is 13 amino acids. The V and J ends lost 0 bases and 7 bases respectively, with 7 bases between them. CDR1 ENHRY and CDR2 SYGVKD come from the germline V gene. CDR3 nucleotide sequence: TGTGCCATCAGTGAGTCTACAGGGCAGCCCCAGCATTTT. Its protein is CAISESTGQPQHF.

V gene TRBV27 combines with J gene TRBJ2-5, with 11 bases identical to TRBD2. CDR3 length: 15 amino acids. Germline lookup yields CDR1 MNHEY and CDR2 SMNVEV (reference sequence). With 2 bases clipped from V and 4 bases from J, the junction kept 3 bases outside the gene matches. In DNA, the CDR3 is TGTGCCAGCAGTTTAACTAGCGGGAGCGTAGAGACCCAGTACTTC. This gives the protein CASSLTSGSVETQYF.

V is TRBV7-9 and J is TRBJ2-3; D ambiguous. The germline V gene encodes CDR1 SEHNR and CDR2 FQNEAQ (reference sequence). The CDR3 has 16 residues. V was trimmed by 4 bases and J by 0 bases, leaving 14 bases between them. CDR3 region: CASSSLTLESTDTQYF. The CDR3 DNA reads TGTGCCAGCAGCTCACTGACACTTGAGAGCACAGATACGCAGTATTTT.